The clone carrying this T cell receptor beta chain is classed as medium-sized. Its antigen is unknown. V trimming: 2 bases; J trimming: 4 bases; junction bases outside the gene matches: 11. The germline V gene encodes CDR1 LNHNV and CDR2 YYDKDF (reference sequence). There are 17 residues in the CDR3. Researchers used the Oncomine TCR Beta short-read assay to sequence DNA from cultured CD4+ T cells. TCRdb independently ran MiXCR on the PCR reads; one entry per CDR3 protein. Of tens of thousands of distinct CDR3 sequences in the sample, around 28% are singletons; the top ten hold 7.1%. This entry is derived from a study of vaccination and CD4 T cells after COVID-19. Study as a whole: Following dose two, a median roughly 72 days (range 14 to 241) passed before post-vaccine samples were taken.

Described time point: late sampling 161 to 241 days after vaccination in three convalescent patients. Treatment described: approximately nine-day PBMC culture with coronavirus spike peptide pools or control peptides (ViraFEST assay). The sequenced sample was CD4+ T cells from blood, cultured in vitro, obtained about 7 months after SARS-CoV-2 vaccination. The V and J genes are TRBV15 and TRBJ2-7; TRBD1 matches at 10 bases. The receptor was isolated from a human donor who had recovered from COVID-19. CDR3 DNA: TGTGCCACCAGCAGATCTGCGGGGGACAGGGGCCGATACGAGCAGTACTTC. Protein sequence: CATSRSAGDRGRYEQYF. The full variable domain, completed using reference TRBV15 and TRBJ2-7, is DAMVIQNPRYQVTQFGKPVTLSCSQTLNHNVMYWYQQKSSQAPKLLFHYYDKDFNNEADTPDNFQSRRPNTSFCFLDIRSPGLGDTAMYLCATSRSAGDRGRYEQYFGPGTRLTVT.